The present T cell receptor beta chain was sequenced within a study of OX40 agonist ivuxolimab in advanced cancers. The wider study: Having had anti-PD-1, anti-PD-L1 or anti-CTLA-4 therapy before was allowed, and roughly 39% had some.

The assay was immunoSEQ multiplex PCR, and TCRdb's table has in-frame clones only and misses some. There are more than 65,000 clones in the sample; around 89% occur only once, and roughly 10% lies in the top ten. The CDR3 is 16 residues long. J lost 0 bases, V lost 3 bases, and 2 bases had no gene match. CDR1 and CDR2 from the germline V gene are MNHNS and SASEGT. This chain uses TRBV6-1 with TRBJ2-1, with 10 bases lining up with TRBD2. The sequence was collected from an adult with an advanced solid tumor such as melanoma, head and neck, liver or kidney cancer. The specimen comprised CD4+ or CD8+ T cells sorted from blood, sampled in a trial of the OX40 agonist ivuxolimab. CDR3 sequence: CASSDLAGDSYNEQFF. The CDR3 bases are TGTGCCAGCAGTGATCTAGCGGGAGACTCCTACAATGAGCAGTTCTTC.